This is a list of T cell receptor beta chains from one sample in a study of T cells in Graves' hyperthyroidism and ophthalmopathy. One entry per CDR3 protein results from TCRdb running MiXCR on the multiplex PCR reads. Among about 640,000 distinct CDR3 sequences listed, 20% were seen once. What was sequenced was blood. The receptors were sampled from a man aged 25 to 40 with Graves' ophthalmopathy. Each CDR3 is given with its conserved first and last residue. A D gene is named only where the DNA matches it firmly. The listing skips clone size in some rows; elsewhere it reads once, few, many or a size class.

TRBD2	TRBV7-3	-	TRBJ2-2	CASSSPPRLAGAPGELFF	TGTGCCAGCAGCTCCCCCCCCCGACTAGCGGGAGCCCCCGGGGAGCTGTTTTTT
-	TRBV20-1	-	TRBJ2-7	CSARDSETYEQYF	TGCAGTGCTAGAGACAGCGAAACCTACGAGCAGTACTTC
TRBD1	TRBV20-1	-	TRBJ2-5	CSASDRVLETQYF	TGCAGTGCTTCCGACAGGGTATTAGAGACCCAGTACTTC
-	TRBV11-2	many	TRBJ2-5	CASSRSPGETQYF	TGTGCCAGCAGCCGATCCCCGGGGGAGACCCAGTACTTC
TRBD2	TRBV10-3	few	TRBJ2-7	CAIRAGGRYEQYF	TGTGCCATTAGAGCGGGAGGGCGCTACGAGCAGTACTTC
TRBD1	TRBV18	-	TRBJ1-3	CASSPPSTGRRYTIYF	TGTGCCAGCTCACCGCCTTCGACAGGGCGGAGATACACCATATATTTT
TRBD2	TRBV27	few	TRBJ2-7	CASSYTSDPYEQYF	TGTGCCAGCAGTTATACTAGCGACCCCTACGAGCAGTACTTC
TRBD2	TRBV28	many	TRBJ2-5	CASSFGTSGQETQYF	TGTGCCAGCAGTTTTGGGACTAGCGGCCAAGAGACCCAGTACTTC
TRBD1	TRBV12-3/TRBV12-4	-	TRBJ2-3	CASTPGTVRTDTQYF	TGTGCCAGCACCCCCGGGACAGTACGCACAGATACGCAGTATTTT
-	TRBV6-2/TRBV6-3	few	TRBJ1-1	CASSYRGRGARTEAFF	TGTGCCAGCAGTTACAGGGGGAGGGGGGCGCGCACTGAAGCTTTCTTT